Listed below are T cell receptor beta chains from one sample, sequenced in a study of blood T cell repertoires in COVID-19. Assay used: immunoSEQ multiplex PCR; TCRdb lists only in-frame clones, some missing. The sample consists of roughly 200,000 clones, around nine tenths of them appearing once. The source material was peripheral blood. The receptors stem from a young woman who had recovered from COVID-19. Both conserved end residues are part of each CDR3. Each record gives: J gene, V gene, D gene, clone size, CDR3 DNA, CDR3 protein. The D gene is left open where the match is weak. Size values are once, few and many counts, or a class for expanded clones, and some rows have none.

>TRBJ2-1|TRBV7-2|TRBD1|NA
TGTGCCAGCAGCTTAGCCGAGGGGGCTGGTCTCTACAATGAGCAGTTCTTC
CASSLAEGAGLYNEQFF
>TRBJ2-1|TRBV9|NA|once
TGTGCCAGCAGTCCCGAGGGAGCGGACGGTGAGCAGTTCTTC
CASSPEGADGEQFF
>TRBJ2-3|TRBV12-5|NA|NA
TGTGCTAGTGCCACCTTCAGGGCTGATACGCAGTATTTT
CASATFRADTQYF
>TRBJ1-2|TRBV11-3|NA|few
TGTGCCAGCAGCACACCGGACAGTTATGGCTACACCTTC
CASSTPDSYGYTF
>TRBJ1-2|TRBV19|NA|NA
TGTGCCAGTAACCGACTTACAGGCCTTGGAGGCTACACCTTC
CASNRLTGLGGYTF
>TRBJ2-3|TRBV19|NA|NA
TGTGCCAGTAGTATTTCTGGCGGTAGGGGGTCAGATACGCAGTATTTT
CASSISGGRGSDTQYF
>TRBJ2-7|TRBV3-1/TRBV3-2|NA|NA
TGTGCCAGCAGCCAAGAATATTACGAGCAGTACTTC
CASSQEYYEQYF
>TRBJ1-5|TRBV19|NA|NA
TGTGCCAGTAGATCGAAAGGGGTCTCTCAGCCCCAGCATTTT
CASRSKGVSQPQHF
>TRBJ1-5|TRBV19|TRBD1|NA
TGTGCCAGTAGTGGGGGACAGTTAGAGCCCCAGCATTTT
CASSGGQLEPQHF
>TRBJ1-1|TRBV29-1|TRBD1|NA
TGCAGCGCTAGGACAGGAGTGAACACTGAAGCTTTCTTT
CSARTGVNTEAFF
>TRBJ2-1|TRBV6-1|TRBD1|NA
TGTGCCAGCAGTGAAAGGCAGACAGGGGCCAATGAGCAGTTCTTC
CASSERQTGANEQFF
>TRBJ2-6|TRBV2|NA|NA
TGTGCCAGCAGTGAAGCGCTAGTCGGGGCCAACGTCCTGACTTTC
CASSEALVGANVLTF
>TRBJ1-2|TRBV6-5|TRBD1|NA
TGTGCCAGCAGTTTAACAGGGGAATATGGCTACACCTTC
CASSLTGEYGYTF
>TRBJ1-5|TRBV5-6|NA|NA
TGTGCCAGCAGCTTGGGTGCGCAGCCCCAGCATTTT
CASSLGAQPQHF
>TRBJ2-3|TRBV7-2|TRBD1|NA
TGTGCCAGCAGCTGGACAGGAAATGTCGCAGATACGCAGTATTTT
CASSWTGNVADTQYF
>TRBJ1-1|TRBV7-6|TRBD1|NA
TGTGCCAGCAGCTTATCACAGGGGGCGGTTCCTGAAGCTTTCTTT
CASSLSQGAVPEAFF
>TRBJ1-1|TRBV29-1|NA|NA
TGCAGCGTCCAAGGGGGGGTCGACACTGAAGCTTTCTTT
CSVQGGVDTEAFF